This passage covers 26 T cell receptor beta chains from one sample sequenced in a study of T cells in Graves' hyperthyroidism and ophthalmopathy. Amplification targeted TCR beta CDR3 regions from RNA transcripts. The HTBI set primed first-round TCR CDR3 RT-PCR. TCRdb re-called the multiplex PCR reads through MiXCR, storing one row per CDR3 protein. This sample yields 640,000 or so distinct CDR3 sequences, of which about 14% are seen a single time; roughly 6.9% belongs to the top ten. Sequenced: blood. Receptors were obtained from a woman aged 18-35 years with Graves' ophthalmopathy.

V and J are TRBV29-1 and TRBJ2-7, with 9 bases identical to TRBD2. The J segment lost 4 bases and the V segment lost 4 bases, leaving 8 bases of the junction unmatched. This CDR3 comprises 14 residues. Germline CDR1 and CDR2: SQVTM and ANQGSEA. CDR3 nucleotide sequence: TGCAGCGTTGTTGGGCTAGCGGGACCATACGAGCAGTACTTC. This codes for CSVVGLAGPYEQYF.

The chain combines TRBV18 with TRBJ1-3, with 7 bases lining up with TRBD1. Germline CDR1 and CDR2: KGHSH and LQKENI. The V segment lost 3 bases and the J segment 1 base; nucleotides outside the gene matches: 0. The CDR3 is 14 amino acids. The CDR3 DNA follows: TGTGCCAGCTCACCGGACAGGTCTGGAAACACCATATATTTT. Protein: CASSPDRSGNTIYF.

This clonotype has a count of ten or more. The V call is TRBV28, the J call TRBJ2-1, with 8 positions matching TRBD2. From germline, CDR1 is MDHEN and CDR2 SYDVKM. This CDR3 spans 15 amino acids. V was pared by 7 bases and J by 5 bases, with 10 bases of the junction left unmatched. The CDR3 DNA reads TGTGCCAGCACCCCTCGGGGGACTAGGAACAATGAGCAGTTCTTC. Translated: CASTPRGTRNNEQFF.

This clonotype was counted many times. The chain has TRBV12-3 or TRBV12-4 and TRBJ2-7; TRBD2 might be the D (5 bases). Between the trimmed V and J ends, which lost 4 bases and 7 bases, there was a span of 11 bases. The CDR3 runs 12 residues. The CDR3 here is CASSSPEREQYF. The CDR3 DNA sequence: TGTGCCAGCAGTTCCCCTGAGCGGGAGCAGTACTTC.

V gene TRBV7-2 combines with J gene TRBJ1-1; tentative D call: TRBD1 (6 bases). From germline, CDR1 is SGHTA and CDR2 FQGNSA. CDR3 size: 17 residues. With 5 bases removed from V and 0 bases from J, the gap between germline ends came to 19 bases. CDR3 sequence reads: CASSQSTGRSMNTEAFF. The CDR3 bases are TGTGCCAGCAGCCAAAGCACAGGGAGGTCAATGAACACTGAAGCTTTCTTT.

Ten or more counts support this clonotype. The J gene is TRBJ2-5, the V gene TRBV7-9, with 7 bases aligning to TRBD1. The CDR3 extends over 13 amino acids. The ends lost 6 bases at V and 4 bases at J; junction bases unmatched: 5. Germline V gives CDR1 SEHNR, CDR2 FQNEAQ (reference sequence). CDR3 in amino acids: CASRTGTAETQYF. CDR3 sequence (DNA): TGTGCCAGCAGAACCGGGACAGCAGAGACCCAGTACTTC.

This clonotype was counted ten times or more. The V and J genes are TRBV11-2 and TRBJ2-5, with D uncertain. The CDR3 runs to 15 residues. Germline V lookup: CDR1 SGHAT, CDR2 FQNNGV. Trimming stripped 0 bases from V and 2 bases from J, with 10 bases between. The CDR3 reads CASSLDHLRQETQYF. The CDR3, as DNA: TGTGCCAGCAGCTTAGATCATCTACGACAAGAGACCCAGTACTTC.

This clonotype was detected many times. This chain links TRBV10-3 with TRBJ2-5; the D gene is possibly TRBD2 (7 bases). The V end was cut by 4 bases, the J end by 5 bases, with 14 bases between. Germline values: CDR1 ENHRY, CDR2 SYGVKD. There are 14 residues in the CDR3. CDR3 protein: CAISAREGGETQYF. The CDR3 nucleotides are TGTGCCATCAGTGCAAGGGAGGGGGGGGAGACCCAGTACTTC.

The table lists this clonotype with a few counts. CDR3 loop: CASSQAGASLSYEQYF. In DNA form, the CDR3 reads TGCGCCAGCAGCCAAGCTGGGGCCAGCCTCTCCTACGAGCAGTACTTC. The chain recombines TRBV4-1 with TRBJ2-7; TRBD1 might be the D (5 bases). Trimming took off 1 base at V and 0 bases at J, with 13 bases between the two ends. Looked up from germline, CDR1 is MGHRA and CDR2 is YSYEKL. The CDR3 spans 16 residues.

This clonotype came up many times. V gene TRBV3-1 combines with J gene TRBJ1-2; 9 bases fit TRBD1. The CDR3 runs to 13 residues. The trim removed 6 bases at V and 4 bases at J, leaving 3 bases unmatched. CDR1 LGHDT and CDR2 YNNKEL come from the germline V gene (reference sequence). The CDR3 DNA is TGTGCCAGCAGTCAGACAGGGGGCTATGGCTACACCTTC. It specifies CASSQTGGYGYTF.

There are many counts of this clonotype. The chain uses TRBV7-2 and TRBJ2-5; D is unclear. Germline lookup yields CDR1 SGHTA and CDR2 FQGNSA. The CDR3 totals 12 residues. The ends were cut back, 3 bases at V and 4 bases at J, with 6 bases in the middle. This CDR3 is CASSFQRETQYF. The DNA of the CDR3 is TGTGCCAGCAGCTTTCAGAGAGAGACCCAGTACTTC.

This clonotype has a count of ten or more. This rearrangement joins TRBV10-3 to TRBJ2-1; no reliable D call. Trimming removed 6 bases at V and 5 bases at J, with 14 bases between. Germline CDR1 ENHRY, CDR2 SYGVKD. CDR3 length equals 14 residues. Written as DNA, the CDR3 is TGTGCCATCAGGACGTCAAGCGACAACAATGAGCAGTTCTTC. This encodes CAIRTSSDNNEQFF.

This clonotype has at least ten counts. The CDR3 nucleotides are TGTGCCAGCAGTGATCGGGGCAATGAGCAGTTCTTC. Its protein is CASSDRGNEQFF. V is TRBV2 and J is TRBJ2-1; D is possibly TRBD2 (5 bases). V was trimmed by 3 bases and J by 6 bases, leaving 6 bases between them. The CDR3 spans 12 residues. The germline CDR1 and CDR2 sequences are SNHLY and FYNNEI.

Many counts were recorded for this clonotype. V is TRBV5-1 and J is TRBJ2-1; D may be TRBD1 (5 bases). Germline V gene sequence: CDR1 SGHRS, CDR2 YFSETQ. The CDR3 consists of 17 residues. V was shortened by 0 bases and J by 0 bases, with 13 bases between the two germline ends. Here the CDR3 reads CASSLVWGGGSYNEQFF. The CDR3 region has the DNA TGCGCCAGCAGCTTGGTGTGGGGCGGCGGCTCCTACAATGAGCAGTTCTTC.

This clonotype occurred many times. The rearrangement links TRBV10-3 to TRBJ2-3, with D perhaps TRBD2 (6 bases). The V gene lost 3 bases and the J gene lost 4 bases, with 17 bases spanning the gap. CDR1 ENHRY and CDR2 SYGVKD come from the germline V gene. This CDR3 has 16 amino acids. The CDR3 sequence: CAISEWRGSVADTQYF. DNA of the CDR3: TGTGCCATCAGTGAATGGAGGGGCAGTGTGGCAGATACGCAGTATTTT.

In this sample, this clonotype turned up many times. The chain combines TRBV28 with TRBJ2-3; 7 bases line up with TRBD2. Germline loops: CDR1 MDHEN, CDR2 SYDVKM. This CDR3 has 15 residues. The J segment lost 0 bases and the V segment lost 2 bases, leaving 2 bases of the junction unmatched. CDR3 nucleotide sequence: TGTGCCAGCAGTTTACCAGCGGGAAGCACAGATACGCAGTATTTT. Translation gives CASSLPAGSTDTQYF. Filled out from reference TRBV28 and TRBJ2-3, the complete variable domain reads DVKVTQSSRYLVKRTGEKVFLECVQDMDHENMFWYRQDPGLGLRLIYFSYDVKMKEKGDIPEGYSVSREKKERFSLILESASTNQTSMYLCASSLPAGSTDTQYFGPGTRLTVL.

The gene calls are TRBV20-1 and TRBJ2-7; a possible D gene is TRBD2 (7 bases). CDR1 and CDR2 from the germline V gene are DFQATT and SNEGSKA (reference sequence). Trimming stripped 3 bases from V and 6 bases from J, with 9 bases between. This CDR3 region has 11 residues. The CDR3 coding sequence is TGCAGTGCTAGGGGAGGGGGCGAGCAGTACTTC. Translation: CSARGGGEQYF.

CDR3 nucleotides: TGTGCCAGCAGCTTGGGACAGGCCACACCTGGCTACACCTTC. Protein sequence: CASSLGQATPGYTF. This chain links TRBV5-6 with TRBJ1-2, with a weak D call TRBD1 (6 bases). Between the trimmed V and J ends, which lost 0 bases and 7 bases, there was a span of 13 bases. CDR3 length equals 14 residues. CDR1 and CDR2 from the germline V gene are SGHDT and YYEEEE.

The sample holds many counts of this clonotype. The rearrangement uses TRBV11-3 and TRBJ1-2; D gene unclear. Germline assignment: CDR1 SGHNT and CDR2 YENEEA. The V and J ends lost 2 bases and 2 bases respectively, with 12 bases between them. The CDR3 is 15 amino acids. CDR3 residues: CASSLWAGENYGYTF. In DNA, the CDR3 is TGTGCCAGCAGCTTATGGGCTGGGGAGAACTATGGCTACACCTTC.

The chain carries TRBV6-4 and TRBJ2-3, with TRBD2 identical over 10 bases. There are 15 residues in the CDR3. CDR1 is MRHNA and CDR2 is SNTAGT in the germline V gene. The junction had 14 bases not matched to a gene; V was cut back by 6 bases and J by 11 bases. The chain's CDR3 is CASRPSGGLPGLQYF. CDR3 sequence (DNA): TGTGCCAGCAGGCCTAGCGGGGGACTCCCGGGTCTGCAGTATTTT.

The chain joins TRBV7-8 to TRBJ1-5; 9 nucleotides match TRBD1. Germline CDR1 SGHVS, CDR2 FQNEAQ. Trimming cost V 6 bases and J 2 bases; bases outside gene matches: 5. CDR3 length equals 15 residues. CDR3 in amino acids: CASSSRTGGNQPQHF. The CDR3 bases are TGTGCCAGCAGTTCCCGGACAGGGGGCAATCAGCCCCAGCATTTT.

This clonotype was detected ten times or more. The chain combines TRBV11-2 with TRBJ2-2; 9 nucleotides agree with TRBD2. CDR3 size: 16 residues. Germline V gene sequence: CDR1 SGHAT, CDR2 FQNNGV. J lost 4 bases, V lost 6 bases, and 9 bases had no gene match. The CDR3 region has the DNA TGTGCCAGCAGACCAGTAGCGGGAGTAGGCACCGGGGAGCTGTTTTTT. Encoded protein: CASRPVAGVGTGELFF.

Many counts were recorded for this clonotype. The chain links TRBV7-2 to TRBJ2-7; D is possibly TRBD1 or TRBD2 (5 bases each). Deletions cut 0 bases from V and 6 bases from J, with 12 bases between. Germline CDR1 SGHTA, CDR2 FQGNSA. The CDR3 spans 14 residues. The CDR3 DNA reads TGTGCCAGCAGCTTAGCCTGGGGACCCTCCGAGCAGTACTTC. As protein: CASSLAWGPSEQYF.

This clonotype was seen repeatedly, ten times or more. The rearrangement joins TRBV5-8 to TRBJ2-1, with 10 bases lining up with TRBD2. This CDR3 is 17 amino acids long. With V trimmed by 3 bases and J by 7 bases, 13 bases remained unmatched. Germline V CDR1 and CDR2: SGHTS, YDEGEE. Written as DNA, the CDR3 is TGTGCCAGCAGCTCCCCTGTTTTTAGCGGGAGGCCTAATGAGCAGTTCTTC. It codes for CASSSPVFSGRPNEQFF.

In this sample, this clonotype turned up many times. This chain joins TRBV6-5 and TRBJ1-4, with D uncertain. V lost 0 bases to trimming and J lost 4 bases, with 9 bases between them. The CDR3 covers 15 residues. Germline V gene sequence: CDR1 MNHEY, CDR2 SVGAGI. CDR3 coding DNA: TGTGCCAGCAGTTACTCAGGGCAGGATAATGAAAAACTGTTTTTT. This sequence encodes CASSYSGQDNEKLFF.

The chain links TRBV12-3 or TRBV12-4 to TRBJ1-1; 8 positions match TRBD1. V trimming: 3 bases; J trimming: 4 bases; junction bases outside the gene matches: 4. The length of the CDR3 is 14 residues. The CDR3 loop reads CASSLWTGSTEAFF. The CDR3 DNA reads TGTGCCAGCAGTTTGTGGACAGGGAGCACTGAAGCTTTCTTT.